This T cell receptor beta chain was found in a study of cytomegalovirus exposure and HLA in healthy donors. The PCR ran on 60 Vbeta and 13 Jbeta primers. Only in-frame clones appear in the TCRdb table, and some are missing; sequencing was by immunoSEQ multiplex PCR. The top ten hold around 0.54% of the sample, which has about 140,000 clones, approximately 91% seen once. Comments on this clone: What it binds is unknown.

Study outcomes and limitations: Sequencing depth roughly uniform across donors was assumed in presence/absence analyses.

The ends were cut back, 6 bases at V and 3 bases at J, with 6 bases in the middle. The germline V gene encodes CDR1 DFQATT and CDR2 SNEGSKA (reference sequence). The CDR3 runs 10 residues. The chain has TRBV20-1 and TRBJ2-7; D is ambiguous. The specimen sequenced was PBMCs. This sequence was found in a woman aged 40 to 50 in good health and CMV-seronegative. CDR3: CSASSYEQYF. Written as DNA, the CDR3 is TGCAGTGCGAGTAGCTACGAGCAGTACTTC.